A single sample gave rise to the 15 T cell receptor beta chains below, sequenced in a study of blood T cells in healthy people across ages. The authors ran a second PCR of roughly 6 to 12 cycles using a sample-barcoded 5' primer and a J-beta primer mix. TCRdb itself ran the 5' RACE reads through MiXCR, one entry per CDR3 protein. The table records about 840,000 distinct CDR3 sequences, 29% of them present only once. These data were also filed under a second study, of T cells of mothers and their children.

The sample comprised blood. These receptors all stem from a woman aged 40 to 50 in good health.

The rearrangement uses TRBV5-6 and TRBJ2-6, with a tentative D call TRBD1 (6 bases). Germline lookup yields CDR1 SGHDT and CDR2 YYEEEE. V lost 1 base and J lost 9, with 17 bases in between. This CDR3 has 16 residues. CDR3 DNA sequence: TGTGCCAGCAGCTTGCTGGTGTACAGGGTTGGCAACGTCCTGACTTTC. Its protein product is CASSLLVYRVGNVLTF.

The genes are TRBV7-2 and TRBJ2-7, with 7 bases fitting TRBD1. V dropped 4 bases and J dropped 1; count of bases not matched to a gene: 4. The CDR3 spans 14 residues. Germline V lookup: CDR1 SGHTA, CDR2 FQGNSA. CDR3 protein: CASSWDRQSYEQYF. The DNA for the CDR3 is TGTGCCAGCAGCTGGGACAGACAGTCCTACGAGCAGTACTTC.

On this clonotype itself: A much larger clone differs from this one at a single base, so this may be a read error. The chain combines TRBV28 with TRBJ2-7; no reliable D call. Trimming pared 3 bases from V and 3 bases from J, leaving 6 bases between. Germline loops: CDR1 MDHEN, CDR2 SYDVKM. This CDR3 spans 12 amino acids. The CDR3 sequence is CASSFRNYEQYF. The DNA for the CDR3 is TGTGCCAGCAGTTTCCGGAACTACGAGCAGTACTTC.

This clonotype has only a few counts. This rearrangement joins TRBV20-1 to TRBJ1-2, with TRBD1 matching 9 bases. The germline CDR1 and CDR2 sequences are DFQATT and SNEGSKA (reference sequence). The ends lost 6 bases at V and 4 bases at J; junction bases unmatched: 6. This CDR3 is built from 13 residues. DNA of the CDR3: TGCAGTGCACCGGGACAGGGAGGCTATGGCTACACCTTC. Amino acid sequence: CSAPGQGGYGYTF.

This clonotype has at least ten counts. This chain joins TRBV30 and TRBJ1-5; tentatively, D is TRBD1 (5 bases). Trimming shortened V by 1 base and J by 7 bases, and 11 bases separated the two germline ends. CDR3 size: 13 residues. Germline CDR1 GTSNPN, CDR2 SVGIG (reference sequence). DNA of the CDR3: TGTGCCTGGAGTGGGGGGTCTGGACAGCCCCAGCATTTT. This sequence encodes CAWSGGSGQPQHF.

J is TRBJ1-2 and V is TRBV19, with TRBD1 identical over 7 bases. Germline CDR1 LNHDA, CDR2 SQIVND (reference sequence). V shed 7 bases, J shed 0 bases, and the junction held 2 bases outside the gene matches. This CDR3 has 13 amino acids. The CDR3 protein is CASNGQANYGYTF. The CDR3 region has the DNA TGTGCCAGTAACGGACAGGCTAACTATGGCTACACCTTC.

This clonotype is a singleton in its sample. V and J are TRBV6-2 or TRBV6-3 and TRBJ2-3, with 7 bases lining up with TRBD1. Germline trimming cut 11 bases from V and 5 bases from J; bases unmatched to any gene: 4. Germline assignment: CDR1 MNHEY and CDR2 SVGEGT. CDR3 length: 11 amino acids. The CDR3 spells CAQGDLDTQYF. CDR3 DNA sequence: TGTGCCCAGGGGGACCTAGATACGCAGTATTTT.

The chain employs TRBV27 and TRBJ1-4; no clear D gene. Trimming shortened V by 5 bases and J by 0 bases, and 10 bases separated the two germline ends. The V gene's germline CDR1 is MNHEY and CDR2 SMNVEV (reference sequence). This CDR3 comprises 15 residues. The CDR3 sequence: CASSNRPATNEKLFF. CDR3 sequence (DNA): TGTGCCAGCAGTAACCGCCCAGCAACTAATGAAAAACTGTTTTTT.

Worth noting for this clonotype: At one end, the junction sequence differs from germline, possibly due to a read error. The chain employs TRBV14 and TRBJ1-6; 7 bases agree with TRBD1. The CDR3 has 15 residues. Per the germline V gene, CDR1 is SGHDN and CDR2 is FVKESK. The CDR3 DNA sequence: TGTGCCAGCAGCCACGCGGGACAGACTAATTCACCCCCCCACTTT. Protein product: CASSHAGQTNSPPHF.

The V and J genes are TRBV14 and TRBJ2-1; 7 bases are a match to TRBD1. The CDR3 has 15 amino acids. Germline lookup yields CDR1 SGHDN and CDR2 FVKESK. Trimming at V came to 4 bases and at J to 6 bases, leaving 9 bases not matched to a gene. The CDR3 reads CASSLRQGKGNEQFF. CDR3 nucleotides: TGTGCCAGCAGCCTCCGACAGGGCAAGGGCAATGAGCAGTTCTTC.

With respect to this clonotype: Possible read error: a much larger clone is one base away. The rearrangement links TRBV19 to TRBJ2-6; 7 nucleotides align to TRBD1. The length of the CDR3 is 17 residues. Germline assignment: CDR1 LNHDA and CDR2 SQIVND (reference sequence). V dropped 6 bases and J dropped 3; count of bases not matched to a gene: 11. CDR3 region: CASSLTGCSDGANVLTF. The CDR3, as DNA: TGTGCCAGTAGCTTGACAGGGTGTTCGGATGGGGCCAACGTCCTGACTTTC.

In regard to this clonotype: This clone may be a read error of a much larger clone one base away. This chain uses TRBV7-3 with TRBJ2-1; a possible D gene is TRBD2 (5 bases). CDR1 SGHTA and CDR2 FQGTGA come from the germline V gene. This CDR3 is 16 amino acids long. The CDR3 reads CASSLAGASSYNEQVF. Written as DNA, the CDR3 is TGTGCCAGCAGCCTGGCGGGCGCAAGCTCCTACAATGAGCAGGTCTTC.

This clonotype has more than one count but fewer than ten. This chain links TRBV5-1 with TRBJ1-2, with TRBD1 as a possible D gene (5 bases). V gave up 3 bases and J gave up 5 bases, with 11 bases separating them. This CDR3 comprises 13 residues. Germline lookup yields CDR1 SGHRS and CDR2 YFSETQ. CDR3: CASSSTQEYGYTF. As DNA, the CDR3 is TGCGCCAGCAGCTCGACACAGGAGTATGGCTACACCTTC.

The table lists this clonotype with a few counts. V usage is TRBV9 and J usage is TRBJ2-5; weak D call: TRBD2 (6 bases). Trimming cost V 0 bases and J 6 bases, with 21 bases left between them. The germline V gene encodes CDR1 SGDLS and CDR2 YYNGEE. This CDR3 comprises 17 residues. CDR3 in amino acids: CASSVEGVARGGKTQYF. As DNA, the CDR3 is TGTGCCAGCAGCGTAGAGGGAGTAGCGAGGGGAGGAAAGACCCAGTACTTC.

This clonotype was seen just once. A much larger clonotype is one base distant, so this may be a read error. This chain connects TRBV6-4 to TRBJ2-3; 9 bases match TRBD1. CDR3 length: 15 amino acids. The V gene's germline CDR1 is MRHNA and CDR2 SNTAGT. Germline trimming cut 5 bases from V and 4 bases from J; bases unmatched to any gene: 7. The CDR3 DNA sequence: TGTGCCAGCAGTACCGGGACAGGGAGCGCAGATACGCAGTATTTT. This codes for CASSTGTGSADTQYF.